Listed below are T cell receptor beta chains from one sample, sequenced in a study of T cell changes during pregnancy in multiple sclerosis. Profiled with immunoSEQ multiplex PCR; TCRdb holds only in-frame clones, not every one. The table lists some 44,000 clones, 70% to 90% of them singletons, with approximately 0.92% in the top ten. Sequencing used CD4+ T cells from peripheral blood mononuclear cells, obtained after pregnancy. The receptors originated from a female donor with multiple sclerosis, enrolled in a pregnancy study. Each CDR3 is given without its conserved first and last residue. Fields, in order: CDR3 protein, J gene, V gene, clone size. Clone size is not always given. Where it is, it says once, few, many or a class for expanded clones.

ASSSSRRIGGYT | TRBJ1-2 | TRBV7-9 | NA
ASSSGGGNEQY | TRBJ2-7 | TRBV28 | NA
ASSLDPNTGELF | TRBJ2-2 | TRBV7-2 | NA
ASSLRGGVYGYT | TRBJ1-2 | TRBV28 | NA
ASSPRGTSGGGIQY | TRBJ2-4 | TRBV7-2 | few
AISPGTGGNQPQH | TRBJ1-5 | TRBV10-3 | NA
ASSLTGANSPLH | TRBJ1-6 | TRBV7-3 | medium-sized
ASSQSKAGGDTQY | TRBJ2-3 | TRBV23-1 | NA
ATSREPAVSYGYT | TRBJ1-2 | TRBV15 | NA
ASSRTGGPSYYGYT | TRBJ1-2 | TRBV18 | NA
ASSLGDRGQSNEKLF | TRBJ1-4 | TRBV5-1 | NA
ASSVRGYQETQY | TRBJ2-5 | TRBV9 | NA
ASSFGVGGELF | TRBJ2-2 | TRBV5-1 | NA
ASSLSRPEQF | TRBJ2-1 | TRBV5-6 | NA
ASSFAGGAIYEQY | TRBJ2-7 | TRBV7-2 | NA
ASSGGRTDTQY | TRBJ2-3 | TRBV19 | NA
ASLTGEKLF | TRBJ1-4 | TRBV28 | NA
ASSARQGTYEQY | TRBJ2-7 | TRBV9 | NA
ASSFEGDQPQH | TRBJ1-5 | TRBV7-9 | NA
ASSKSGAGNSPLH | TRBJ1-6 | TRBV19 | NA
ASTPLGGARYGYT | TRBJ1-2 | TRBV28 | NA
ASSMRTGLNTEAF | TRBJ1-1 | TRBV6-1 | NA
ASSQTGGVDWGYT | TRBJ1-2 | TRBV7-3 | NA
ASSLGAAYNEQF | TRBJ2-1 | TRBV7-2 | NA
AWSVQGRKTQY | TRBJ2-5 | TRBV30 | NA
RGGGGTEAF | TRBJ1-1 | TRBV20-1 | few
ASSDRAEQY | TRBJ2-7 | TRBV6-6 | NA
ASSFGVGNTIY | TRBJ1-3 | TRBV5-6 | once
ASSLGRTGAHTDTQY | TRBJ2-3 | TRBV5-1 | NA
ASRMRRGKAF | TRBJ1-1 | TRBV10-1 | NA
SASRGNEQF | TRBJ2-1 | TRBV20-1 | NA
ASSLRTDYGYT | TRBJ1-2 | TRBV10-1 | NA
ASSSPGGSYGYT | TRBJ1-2 | TRBV6-1 | NA
ASSTFQGAPGQY | TRBJ2-7 | TRBV6-5 | NA
ASTLVRGSEGYT | TRBJ1-2 | TRBV6-1 | NA
ASSQRRSGAGELF | TRBJ2-2 | TRBV7-2 | NA
ASSFSGTENTEAF | TRBJ1-1 | TRBV7-3 | NA
ASRDRQGETQY | TRBJ2-5 | TRBV2 | NA
ASSLAPVNTEAF | TRBJ1-1 | TRBV5-4 | NA
ASSLAGTNSGANVLT | TRBJ2-6 | TRBV5-1 | NA
ASSFQGNYEQY | TRBJ2-7 | TRBV5-6 | NA
ASSLTRQSYEQY | TRBJ2-7 | TRBV28 | NA
ASSGPPGYT | TRBJ1-2 | TRBV2 | NA
ASSADRGMGQPQH | TRBJ1-5 | TRBV28 | NA